These 31 T cell receptor beta chains share one sample of origin, sequenced in a study of CD8 T cells in Susac syndrome. RNA was extracted with the RNeasy kit, and a quantity of roughly 0.45 to 1 ug was reverse transcribed using random hexamers. MiXCR was run by TCRdb on the immunoSEQ multiplex PCR reads, yielding one entry per CDR3 protein. The data show just over 150,000 distinct CDR3 sequences, around 96% seen once. Specimen: CD8+ T cells from PBMCs. These receptors were obtained from a human donor with multiple sclerosis.

This chain connects TRBV5-1 to TRBJ2-3, with 7 bases identical to TRBD1. The CDR3 spans 14 residues. J lost 3 bases, V lost 4 bases, and 5 bases had no gene match. Germline V gives CDR1 SGHRS, CDR2 YFSETQ. This chain's CDR3 is CASSRDRVTDTQYF. CDR3 bases: TGCGCCAGCAGCCGGGACAGAGTAACAGATACGCAGTATTTT.

CDR3 region: CASSLGVAGHNEQFF. The DNA for the CDR3 is TGTGCCAGCAGCTTAGGTGTAGCCGGCCACAATGAGCAGTTCTTC. The V gene is TRBV7-6, the J gene TRBJ2-1; D is uncertain. Deletions cut 1 base from V and 5 bases from J, with 12 bases between. The CDR3 sequence is 15 residues long. Germline V gene lookup returns CDR1 SGHVS and CDR2 FNYEAQ.

The chain couples TRBV3-1 to TRBJ2-5, with a tentative D call TRBD1 (6 bases). The CDR3 runs to 17 residues. Germline lookup yields CDR1 LGHDT and CDR2 YNNKEL (reference sequence). The V end was cut by 4 bases, the J end by 4 bases, with 22 bases between. The CDR3 loop is CASSPAGRTSRGETQYF. The CDR3 coding sequence is TGTGCCAGCAGCCCAGCAGGCAGGACATCCAGGGGAGAGACCCAGTACTTC.

The CDR3 DNA sequence: TGTGCCACCAGCCGGGATAGCTCCTACAATGAGCAGTTCTTC. It translates to CATSRDSSYNEQFF. The chain has TRBV24-1 and TRBJ2-1; D is possibly TRBD2 (5 bases). From germline, CDR1 is KGHDR and CDR2 SFDVKD. CDR3 size: 14 residues. Trimming took 7 bases from V and 0 from J, leaving 9 bases between them.

This rearrangement joins TRBV5-6 to TRBJ2-3, with 15 bases matching TRBD2. V trimming: 0 bases; J trimming: 6 bases; junction bases outside the gene matches: 11. Germline CDR1 and CDR2: SGHDT and YYEEEE. The CDR3 covers 19 residues. The CDR3 nucleotides read TGTGCCAGCAGCTTGGCGAGAGGGACTAGCGGGGGGATGGCGGATACGCAGTATTTT. Protein: CASSLARGTSGGMADTQYF.

This chain connects TRBV7-8 to TRBJ2-1; D gene unclear. The CDR3 totals 17 residues. Germline CDR1 SGHVS, CDR2 FQNEAQ. V lost 5 bases to trimming and J lost 4 bases, with 21 bases between them. In DNA form, the CDR3 reads TGTGCCAGCAGCCCTCCCGGAGAAGCGTCGCATTACAATGAGCAGTTCTTC. The encoded protein is CASSPPGEASHYNEQFF.

CDR3 DNA sequence: TGTGCCAGCAGCTTAGGGACAGGTACCTACGAGCAGTACTTC. Protein product: CASSLGTGTYEQYF. The chain recombines TRBV7-9 with TRBJ2-7; 7 positions match TRBD1. The CDR3 is made up of 14 amino acids. Unmatched junction bases numbered 2, after V lost 1 base and J lost 2 bases. The germline V gene has CDR1 SEHNR and CDR2 FQNEAQ (reference sequence).

The V and J genes are TRBV30 and TRBJ1-1; D possibly corresponds to TRBD1 (5 bases). The V gene's germline CDR1 is GTSNPN and CDR2 SVGIG (reference sequence). The V and J ends lost 7 bases and 5 bases respectively, with 17 bases between them. This CDR3 has 13 amino acids. The CDR3 coding sequence is TGTGCCTCAGCCCTTATCGGGGGGACTGAAGCTTTCTTT. Translated, it gives CASALIGGTEAFF.

The rearrangement joins TRBV14 to TRBJ2-2, with a possible D match to TRBD2 (6 bases). The V and J ends lost 3 bases and 5 bases respectively, with 16 bases between them. The germline CDR1 and CDR2 sequences are SGHDN and FVKESK. This CDR3 comprises 16 residues. The chain's CDR3 is CASSHGLMDPTGELFF. The CDR3 nucleotides are TGTGCCAGCAGCCACGGACTAATGGACCCAACCGGGGAGCTGTTTTTT.

This chain uses TRBV18 with TRBJ2-1, with D possibly TRBD2 on 6 matching bases. CDR3 size: 16 residues. Germline CDR1 KGHSH, CDR2 LQKENI. Trimming removed 4 bases at V and 3 bases at J, with 16 bases between. The CDR3 sequence is CASSLSRTTVYNEQFF. DNA of the CDR3: TGTGCCAGCTCACTATCGAGGACTACGGTCTACAATGAGCAGTTCTTC.

CDR3 in amino acids: CASSPTRTGKAYGYTF. CDR3 sequence (DNA): TGTGCCAGCAGCCCTACGCGGACAGGGAAAGCTTACGGCTACACCTTC. This chain uses TRBV3-1 with TRBJ1-2; 8 nucleotides line up with TRBD1. The germline CDR1 and CDR2 sequences are LGHDT and YNNKEL (reference sequence). After removal of 4 bases from V and 8 bases from J, the junction contained 15 bases not matched to a gene. The CDR3 extends over 16 amino acids.

The V gene is TRBV20-1, the J gene TRBJ2-7; no definite D call. Germline V gives CDR1 DFQATT, CDR2 SNEGSKA (reference sequence). With 2 bases removed from V and 0 bases from J, the gap between germline ends came to 8 bases. This CDR3 has 13 residues. The CDR3 is CSARRSSSYEQYF. The CDR3 region has the DNA TGCAGTGCTAGACGGTCAAGCTCCTACGAGCAGTACTTC.

The chain combines TRBV29-1 with TRBJ2-1; 11 bases are a match to TRBD2. This CDR3 contains 15 residues. Germline CDR1 and CDR2: SQVTM and ANQGSEA. V trimming: 6 bases; J trimming: 2 bases; junction bases outside the gene matches: 6. The CDR3 DNA is TGCAGCGTCTTTATACTAGCGGGGGCCTACAATGAGCAGTTCTTC. Translating it yields CSVFILAGAYNEQFF.

This chain uses TRBV6-2 or TRBV6-3 with TRBJ2-1, with unresolved D. The CDR3 extends over 14 amino acids. Trimming left V 5 bases short and J 1 base short, with 9 bases between. Germline lookup yields CDR1 MNHEY and CDR2 SVGEGT. CDR3 in amino acids: CASSTGRSYNEQFF. In DNA form, the CDR3 reads TGTGCCAGCAGTACCGGGCGGTCCTACAATGAGCAGTTCTTC.

The rearrangement links TRBV20-1 to TRBJ2-7; 8 bases map to TRBD1. Trimming took 0 bases from V and 4 from J; bases not matched to a gene: 5. CDR3 length: 14 amino acids. CDR1 and CDR2 (germline): DFQATT, SNEGSKA (reference sequence). The CDR3, as DNA: TGCAGTGCTAGAGATGGGACAGGCGGATACGAGCAGTACTTC. As protein: CSARDGTGGYEQYF.

The chain joins TRBV9 to TRBJ2-2, with D possibly matching TRBD2 (6 bases). This CDR3 spans 15 amino acids. V gave up 3 bases and J gave up 4 bases, with 13 bases separating them. Germline-derived CDR1 and CDR2 are SGDLS and YYNGEE. The CDR3 loop reads CASSADLGGTGELFF. CDR3 sequence (DNA): TGTGCCAGCAGCGCCGACTTGGGGGGCACCGGGGAGCTGTTTTTT.

In nucleotides, the CDR3 is TGTGCCAGCAGCTTGGGGGTACGCTACAATGAGCAGTTCTTC. It codes for CASSLGVRYNEQFF. This sequence joins TRBV13 and TRBJ2-1; D tentatively reads TRBD1 or TRBD2 (5 bases each). The CDR3 length is 14 residues. The V end lost 3 bases, the J end lost 3 bases, and 9 bases lay between the germline ends. The germline gives CDR1 PRHDT, CDR2 FYEKMQ (reference sequence). The entire variable domain, with the rest obtained from reference TRBV13 and TRBJ2-1, is as follows: AAGVIQSPRHLIKEKRETATLKCYPIPRHDTVYWYQQGPGQDPQFLISFYEKMQSDKGSIPDRFSAQQFSDYHSELNMSSLELGDSALYFCASSLGVRYNEQFFGPGTRLTVL.

The rearrangement uses TRBV6-2 or TRBV6-3 and TRBJ2-5; D gene uncertain. The CDR3 contains 11 residues. The V end lost 10 bases, the J end lost 4 bases, and 10 bases lay between the germline ends. Germline V gene lookup returns CDR1 MNHEY and CDR2 SVGEGT. This CDR3 reads CAIGPRETQYF. Written as DNA, the CDR3 is TGTGCCATCGGACCGAGAGAGACCCAGTACTTC.

This clonotype occurred once. V usage is TRBV29-1 and J usage is TRBJ2-7; D perhaps matches TRBD2 (6 bases). CDR3 length equals 16 residues. Germline V gene lookup returns CDR1 SQVTM and CDR2 ANQGSEA. Trimming cost V 6 bases and J 0 bases, with 21 bases left between them. DNA of the CDR3: TGCAGCGTGAGCCCTGCACCGGAGGGGAGCTCCTACGAGCAGTACTTC. It translates to CSVSPAPEGSSYEQYF.

V gene TRBV19 combines with J gene TRBJ1-5; TRBD1 might be the D (5 bases). The V end was cut by 5 bases, the J end by 3 bases, with 17 bases between. The CDR3 is 16 residues long. Per germline, CDR1 LNHDA and CDR2 SQIVND (reference sequence). The CDR3 is CASSLGLGQVNQPQHF. CDR3 sequence (DNA): TGTGCCAGTAGTCTCGGTCTGGGGCAGGTCAATCAGCCCCAGCATTTT. The complete variable domain, with remaining parts taken from reference TRBV19 and TRBJ1-5, reads DGGITQSPKYLFRKEGQNVTLSCEQNLNHDAMYWYRQDPGQGLRLIYYSQIVNDFQKGDIAEGYSVSREKKESFPLTVTSAQKNPTAFYLCASSLGLGQVNQPQHFGDGTRLSIL.

V usage is TRBV20-1 and J usage is TRBJ1-2, with D unclear. The V end was cut by 6 bases, the J end by 7 bases, with 24 bases between. This CDR3 is built from 15 residues. Germline CDR1 and CDR2: DFQATT and SNEGSKA (reference sequence). CDR3 protein: CSATHPGKLVSGYTF. The CDR3 nucleotides read TGCAGTGCCACTCACCCGGGGAAGTTGGTGAGTGGCTACACCTTC.

The chain is built from TRBV14 and TRBJ2-1; 12 positions match TRBD2. The germline gives CDR1 SGHDN, CDR2 FVKESK. This CDR3 contains 15 residues. The V segment lost 4 bases and the J segment 6 bases; nucleotides outside the gene matches: 4. As DNA, the CDR3 is TGTGCCAGCAGCCCCCTAGCGGGGGGGGCCAATGAGCAGTTCTTC. It codes for CASSPLAGGANEQFF.

The chain joins TRBV5-1 to TRBJ1-2; D may be TRBD1 (5 bases). V was cut by 0 bases and J by 10 bases, with 13 bases left in between. The CDR3 is made up of 13 amino acids. Per the germline V gene, CDR1 is SGHRS and CDR2 is YFSETQ. The CDR3 nucleotides read TGCGCCAGCAGCTTGGATTACGGGGGTGACTACACCTTC. Translation gives CASSLDYGGDYTF.

A few counts support this clonotype. This chain uses TRBV3-1 with TRBJ2-5; D uncertain. CDR3 length equals 13 residues. V was pared by 1 base and J by 2 bases, with 5 bases between. Germline-derived CDR1 and CDR2 are LGHDT and YNNKEL (reference sequence). CDR3 sequence: CASSQGRQETQYF. The CDR3 nucleotides are TGTGCCAGCAGCCAAGGGAGACAAGAGACCCAGTACTTC.

This clonotype was recorded only once. This sequence joins TRBV2 and TRBJ1-5, with D possibly matching TRBD1 (5 bases). Germline V gene lookup returns CDR1 SNHLY and CDR2 FYNNEI. CDR3 length: 15 amino acids. The V gene lost 4 bases and the J gene lost 5 bases, with 15 bases spanning the gap. CDR3 coding DNA: TGTGCCAGCAGTGCGGGACGCGTAAACGATCAGCCCCAGCATTTT. Its translation is CASSAGRVNDQPQHF.

J is TRBJ1-6 and V is TRBV9, with D unclear. The CDR3 contains 14 residues. V was clipped by 0 bases and J by 7 bases, with 8 bases between them. CDR1 SGDLS and CDR2 YYNGEE come from the germline V gene. The CDR3 DNA is TGTGCCAGCAGCGTAGACAGTGGCAATTCACCCCTCCACTTT. This translates into CASSVDSGNSPLHF.

The genes are TRBV12-3 or TRBV12-4 and TRBJ2-1; D remains ambiguous. V gave up 7 bases and J gave up 10 bases, with 14 bases separating them. This CDR3 has 12 amino acids. The CDR3 DNA reads as TGTGCCAGCACCACGGAAGGGCGGGAGCAGTTCTTC. Protein product: CASTTEGREQFF.

This clonotype was seen just once. This rearrangement joins TRBV6-5 to TRBJ1-1, with D perhaps TRBD1 (5 bases). Trimming took 2 bases from V and 3 from J, leaving 13 bases between them. Germline CDR1 is MNHEY and CDR2 is SVGAGI. The CDR3 runs 15 residues. The CDR3 DNA sequence: TGTGCCAGCAGTTACGCGACAGATGGGTACACTGAAGCTTTCTTT. Its protein product is CASSYATDGYTEAFF.

The V and J genes are TRBV9 and TRBJ2-1; 7 nucleotides line up with TRBD1. The CDR3 runs 15 residues. The V gene's germline CDR1 is SGDLS and CDR2 YYNGEE. J lost 4 bases, V lost 0 bases, and 4 bases had no gene match. The CDR3 region is CASSVGQGNYNEQFF. CDR3 in DNA: TGTGCCAGCAGCGTAGGACAGGGAAATTACAATGAGCAGTTCTTC. Looking up the rest from reference TRBV9 and TRBJ2-1 gives the full variable domain: DSGVTQTPKHLITATGQRVTLRCSPRSGDLSVYWYQQSLDQGLQFLIQYYNGEERAKGNILERFSAQQFPDLHSELNLSSLELGDSALYFCASSVGQGNYNEQFFGPGTRLTVL.

This chain links TRBV9 with TRBJ2-1; D ambiguous. V dropped 3 bases and J dropped 0 bases, with 16 bases sitting between them. The CDR3 sequence is 17 residues long. Germline lookup yields CDR1 SGDLS and CDR2 YYNGEE. CDR3 region: CASSARLGSSSYNEQFF. The CDR3 bases are TGTGCCAGCAGCGCCCGATTGGGGTCCAGCTCCTACAATGAGCAGTTCTTC. The full variable domain, rest sourced from reference TRBV9 and TRBJ2-1, is DSGVTQTPKHLITATGQRVTLRCSPRSGDLSVYWYQQSLDQGLQFLIQYYNGEERAKGNILERFSAQQFPDLHSELNLSSLELGDSALYFCASSARLGSSSYNEQFFGPGTRLTVL.

CDR3 DNA: TGTGCCAGCAGCTCCTTCACCGGGGAGCTGTTTTTT. Its protein is CASSSFTGELFF. This sequence joins TRBV5-4 and TRBJ2-2; D gene unclear. Germline V gene lookup returns CDR1 SGHNT and CDR2 YYREEE (reference sequence). Trimming removed 3 bases at V and 4 bases at J, with 4 bases between. The CDR3 runs to 12 residues.